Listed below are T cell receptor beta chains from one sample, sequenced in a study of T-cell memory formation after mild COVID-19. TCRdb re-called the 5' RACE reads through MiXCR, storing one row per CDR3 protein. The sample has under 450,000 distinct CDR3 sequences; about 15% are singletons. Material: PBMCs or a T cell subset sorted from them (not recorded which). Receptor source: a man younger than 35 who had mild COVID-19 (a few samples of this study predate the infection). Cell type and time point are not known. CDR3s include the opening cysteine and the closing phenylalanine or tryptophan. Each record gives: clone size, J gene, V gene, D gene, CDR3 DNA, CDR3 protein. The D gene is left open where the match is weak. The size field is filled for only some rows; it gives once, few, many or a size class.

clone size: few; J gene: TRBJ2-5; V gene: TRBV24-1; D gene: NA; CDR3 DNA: TGTGCCACCAGTGACCCCTTGGGCGGCGGGGAGACCCAGTACTTC; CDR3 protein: CATSDPLGGGETQYF
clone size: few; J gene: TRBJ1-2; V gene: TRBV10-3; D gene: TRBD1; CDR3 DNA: TGTGCCATCAGTGAGTCCGACAGGGGCTATGGCTACACCTTC; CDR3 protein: CAISESDRGYGYTF
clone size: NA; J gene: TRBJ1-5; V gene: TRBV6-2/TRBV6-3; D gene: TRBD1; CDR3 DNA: TGTGCCAGCAGGGCTACAGGGGTAGGAAATCAGCCCCAGCATTTT; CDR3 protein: CASRATGVGNQPQHF
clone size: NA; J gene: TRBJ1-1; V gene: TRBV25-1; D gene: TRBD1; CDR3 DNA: TGTGCCAGCCTCTTTGACAGGGCTGACGCTGAAGCTTTCTTT; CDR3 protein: CASLFDRADAEAFF
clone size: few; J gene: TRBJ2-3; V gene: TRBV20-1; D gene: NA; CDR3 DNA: TGCAGTGCAAGAGAGGGACCAGGGGGGGATACGCAGTATTTT; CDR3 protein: CSAREGPGGDTQYF
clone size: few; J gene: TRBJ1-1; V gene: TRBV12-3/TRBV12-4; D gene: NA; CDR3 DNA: TGTGCCAGCAGTTTTTCCGGCGCTAACACTGAAGCTTTCTTT; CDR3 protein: CASSFSGANTEAFF
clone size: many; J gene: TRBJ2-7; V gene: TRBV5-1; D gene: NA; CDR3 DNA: TGCGCCAGCGCCGATCAGGGAGGCGACGAGCAGTACTTC; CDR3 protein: CASADQGGDEQYF
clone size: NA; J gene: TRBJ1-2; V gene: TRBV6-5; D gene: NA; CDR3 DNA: TGTGCCAGCAGCCCCGTCGGGTTGGGCTATGGCTACACCTTC; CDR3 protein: CASSPVGLGYGYTF
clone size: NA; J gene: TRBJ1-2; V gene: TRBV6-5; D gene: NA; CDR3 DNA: TGTGCCAGCAGTTTCCGGACGGGGGAGGGCTACACCTTC; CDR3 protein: CASSFRTGEGYTF
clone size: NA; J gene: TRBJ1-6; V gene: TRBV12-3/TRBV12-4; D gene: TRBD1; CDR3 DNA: TGTGCCAGCAGCCGGACAGGGGGCGATTCACCCCTCCACTTT; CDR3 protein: CASSRTGGDSPLHF
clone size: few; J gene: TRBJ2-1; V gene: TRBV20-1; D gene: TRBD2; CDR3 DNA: TGCAGTGCTAGACCGCTAGCGGGGGGGCATTTCAATGAGCAGTTCTTC; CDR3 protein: CSARPLAGGHFNEQFF
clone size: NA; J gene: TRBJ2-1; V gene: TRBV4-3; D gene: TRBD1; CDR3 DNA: TGCGCCAGCAGCTTACAGGGGCTACCATACAATGAGCAGTTCTTC; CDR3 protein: CASSLQGLPYNEQFF
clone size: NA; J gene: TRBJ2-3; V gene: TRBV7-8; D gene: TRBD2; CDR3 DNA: TGTGCCAGCAGTCCAATGCTAGCGGGGAGCACAGATACGCAGTATTTT; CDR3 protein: CASSPMLAGSTDTQYF
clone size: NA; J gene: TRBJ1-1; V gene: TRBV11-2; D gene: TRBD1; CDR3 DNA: TGTGCCAGCAGCGTGGACAGGGAGATTGAAGCTTTCTTT; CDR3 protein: CASSVDREIEAFF
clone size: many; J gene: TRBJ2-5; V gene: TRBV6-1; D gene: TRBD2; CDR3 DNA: TGTGCCAGCAGTGAACTCGGCGGGGGGGGGCAAGAGACCCAGTACTTC; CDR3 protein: CASSELGGGGQETQYF
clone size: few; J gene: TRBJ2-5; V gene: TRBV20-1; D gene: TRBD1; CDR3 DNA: TGCAGTGCTAGAGGGACAGGGCGGGAGACCCAGTACTTC; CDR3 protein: CSARGTGRETQYF
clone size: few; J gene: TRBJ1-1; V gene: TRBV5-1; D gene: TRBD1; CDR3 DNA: TGCGCCAGCAGCGGATCCGACAGGGGAGAAGCTTTCTTT; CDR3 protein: CASSGSDRGEAFF
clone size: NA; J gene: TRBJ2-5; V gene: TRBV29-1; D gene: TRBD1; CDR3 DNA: TGCAGCGGTCGAACAGGGGTAGGAGAGACCCAGTACTTC; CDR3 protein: CSGRTGVGETQYF
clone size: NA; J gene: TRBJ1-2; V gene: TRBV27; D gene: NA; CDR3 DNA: TGTGCCAGCAGTTTCACGGGAGGGTCGAGCGGCTACACCTTC; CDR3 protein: CASSFTGGSSGYTF
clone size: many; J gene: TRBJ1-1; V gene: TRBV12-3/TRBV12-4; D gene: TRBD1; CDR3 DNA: TGTGCCAGCAGTTTAGTAGGGACAGGGGGCACTGAAGCTTTCTTT; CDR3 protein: CASSLVGTGGTEAFF
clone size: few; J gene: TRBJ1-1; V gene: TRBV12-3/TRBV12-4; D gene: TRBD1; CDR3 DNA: TGTGCCAGCAGTTTTAGGACAGGGCGTAACACTGAAGCTTTCTTT; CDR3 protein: CASSFRTGRNTEAFF
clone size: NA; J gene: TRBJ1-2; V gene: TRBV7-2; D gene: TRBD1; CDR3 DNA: TGTGCCAGCAGCTCACGGACAGGGACAGCTAACTATGGCTACACCTTC; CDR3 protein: CASSSRTGTANYGYTF
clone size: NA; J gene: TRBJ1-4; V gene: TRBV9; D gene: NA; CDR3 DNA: TGTGCCAGCAGCGTAGCACAGACGGGCAATGAAAAACTGTTTTTT; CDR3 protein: CASSVAQTGNEKLFF
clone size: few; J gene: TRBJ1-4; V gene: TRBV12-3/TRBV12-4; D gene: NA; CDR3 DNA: TGTGCCAGCAGTTTTCAAAGCCTCGACCATGAAAAACTGTTTTTT; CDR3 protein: CASSFQSLDHEKLFF
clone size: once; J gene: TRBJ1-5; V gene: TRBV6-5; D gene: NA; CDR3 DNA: TGTGCCAGCAGGACCGGATATCAGCCCCAGCATTTT; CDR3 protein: CASRTGYQPQHF
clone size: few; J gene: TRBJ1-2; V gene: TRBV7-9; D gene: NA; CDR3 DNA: TGTGCCAGCAGCTTACCCTCGGGGGTAGGGGGCTACACCTTC; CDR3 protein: CASSLPSGVGGYTF
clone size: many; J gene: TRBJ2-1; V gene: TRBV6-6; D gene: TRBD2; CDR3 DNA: TGTGCCAGCAGTCAACTAGCGGGGGGCCCCAATGAGCAGTTCTTC; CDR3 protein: CASSQLAGGPNEQFF
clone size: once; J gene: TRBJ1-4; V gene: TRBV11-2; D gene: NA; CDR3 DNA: TGTGCCAGCAGCTTAGAGTTTGGGCTTAACCGGCTGTTTTTT; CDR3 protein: CASSLEFGLNRLFF
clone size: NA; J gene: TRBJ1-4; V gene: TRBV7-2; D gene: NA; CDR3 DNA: TGTGCCAGCAGCTCCCGAGGTCTTAGCGAAAAACTGTTTTTT; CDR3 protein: CASSSRGLSEKLFF
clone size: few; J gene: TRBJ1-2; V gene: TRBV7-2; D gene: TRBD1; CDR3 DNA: TGTGCCAGCGGCCAGTACAGGGGCGCGGGGGGCTACACCTTC; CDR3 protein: CASGQYRGAGGYTF
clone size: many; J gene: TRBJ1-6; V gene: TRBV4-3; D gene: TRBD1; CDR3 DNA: TGCGCCAGCAGCCAATTTACAGGGGATTCACCCCTCCACTTT; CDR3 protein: CASSQFTGDSPLHF
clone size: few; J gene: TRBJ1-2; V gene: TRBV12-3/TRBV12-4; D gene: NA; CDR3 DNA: TGTGCCAGCAGTCTAGGCGAGGGGGTGGGGTATGGCTACACCTTC; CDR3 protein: CASSLGEGVGYGYTF
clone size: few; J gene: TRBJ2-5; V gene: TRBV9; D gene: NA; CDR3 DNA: TGTGCCAGCAGCCCACCGACTGGGGAGACCCAGTACTTC; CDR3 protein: CASSPPTGETQYF
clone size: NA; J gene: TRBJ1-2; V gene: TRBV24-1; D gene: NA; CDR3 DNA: TGTGCCACCAGTGAGGGGAAGGGGTATGGCTACACCTTC; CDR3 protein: CATSEGKGYGYTF
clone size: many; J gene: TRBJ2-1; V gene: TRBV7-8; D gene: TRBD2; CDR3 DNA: TGTGCCAGCTCACCGGGACTAGCTCGCAATGAGCAGTTCTTC; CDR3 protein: CASSPGLARNEQFF
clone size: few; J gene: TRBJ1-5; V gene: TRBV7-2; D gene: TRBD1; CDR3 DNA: TGTGCCAGCAGTCTGGACAGGGTCGTGCATTTT; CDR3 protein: CASSLDRVVHF
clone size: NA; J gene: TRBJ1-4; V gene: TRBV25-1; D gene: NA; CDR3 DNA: TGTGCCAGCAGTGAATCGTTGGACGAAAAACTGTTTTTT; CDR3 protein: CASSESLDEKLFF
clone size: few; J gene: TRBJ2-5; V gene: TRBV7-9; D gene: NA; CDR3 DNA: TGTGCCAGCAGTTCCGACACCGGGACCATTGGTGGGACCCAGTACTTC; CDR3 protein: CASSSDTGTIGGTQYF
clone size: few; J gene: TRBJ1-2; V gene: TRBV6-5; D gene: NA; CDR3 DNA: TGTGCCAGCAGCAAATTGGACGCACCAAAGTATGGCTACACCTTC; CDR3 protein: CASSKLDAPKYGYTF
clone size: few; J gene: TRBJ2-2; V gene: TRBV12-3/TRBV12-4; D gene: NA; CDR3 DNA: TGTGCCAGCAGTTACCGGGACCGACTACCGGAGGAGCTGTTTTTT; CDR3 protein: CASSYRDRLPEELFF
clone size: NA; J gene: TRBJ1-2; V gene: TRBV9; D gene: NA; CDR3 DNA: TGTGCCAGCAGCGTAGCGGCAGCATCCACCCAGGGCTATGGCTACACCTTC; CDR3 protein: CASSVAAASTQGYGYTF
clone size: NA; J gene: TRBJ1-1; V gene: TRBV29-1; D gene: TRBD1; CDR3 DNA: TGCAGCGTTGTTGGGACAGCGAACACTGAAGCTTTCTTT; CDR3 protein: CSVVGTANTEAFF
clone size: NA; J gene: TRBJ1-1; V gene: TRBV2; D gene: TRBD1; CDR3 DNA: TGTGCCAGCAAATGGGACAGGGGAAACACTGAAGCTTTCTTT; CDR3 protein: CASKWDRGNTEAFF
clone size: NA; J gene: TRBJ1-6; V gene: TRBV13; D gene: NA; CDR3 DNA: TGTGCCAGCAGTACCTGGGATTCACCCCTCCACTTT; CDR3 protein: CASSTWDSPLHF
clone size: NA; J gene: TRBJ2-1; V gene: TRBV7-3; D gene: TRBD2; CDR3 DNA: TGTGCCAGCAGCTGGCGGGGGGGTGGACACAATGAGCAGTTCTTC; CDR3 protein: CASSWRGGGHNEQFF
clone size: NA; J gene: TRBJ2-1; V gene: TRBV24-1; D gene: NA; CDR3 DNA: TGTGCCACTGAAGACAGAAACAATGAGCAGTTCTTC; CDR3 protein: CATEDRNNEQFF
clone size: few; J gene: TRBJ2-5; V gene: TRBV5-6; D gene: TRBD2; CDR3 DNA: TGTGCCAGCAGCTTTCGGGGGGACGGGGAGACCCAGTACTTC; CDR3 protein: CASSFRGDGETQYF
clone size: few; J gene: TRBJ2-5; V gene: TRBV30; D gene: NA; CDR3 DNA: TGTGCCTGGGGTCGCCTGGGGGTCGTCGGGACCCAGTACTTC; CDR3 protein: CAWGRLGVVGTQYF
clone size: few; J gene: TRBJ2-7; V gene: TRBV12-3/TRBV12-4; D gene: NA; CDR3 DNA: TGTGCCAGCAGTTTAGAGGGGTTGGGGTACGAGCAGTACTTC; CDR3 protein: CASSLEGLGYEQYF
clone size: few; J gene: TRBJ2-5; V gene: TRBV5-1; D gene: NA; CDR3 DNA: TGCGCCAGCAGCCCAGGGGTCGGGGAGACCCAGTACTTC; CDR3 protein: CASSPGVGETQYF
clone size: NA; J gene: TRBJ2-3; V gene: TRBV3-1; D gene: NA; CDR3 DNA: TGTGCCAGCAGCCAAGACCCGTGGAGATCCACAGATACGCAGTATTTT; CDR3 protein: CASSQDPWRSTDTQYF
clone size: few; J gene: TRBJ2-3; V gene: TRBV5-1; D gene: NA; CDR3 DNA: TGCGCCAGCCAGGCAGGGTGGCGGGATACGCAGTATTTT; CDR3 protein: CASQAGWRDTQYF
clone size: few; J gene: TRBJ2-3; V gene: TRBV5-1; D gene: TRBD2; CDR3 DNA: TGCGCCAGCAGCGCCCCTAGCGGTCCCACAGATACGCAGTATTTT; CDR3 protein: CASSAPSGPTDTQYF
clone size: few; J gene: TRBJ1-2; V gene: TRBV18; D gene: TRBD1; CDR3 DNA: TGTGCCAGCTCACCGGGAGGTGGACAGGGGTATGGCTACACCTTC; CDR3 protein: CASSPGGGQGYGYTF